The subject of this entry is one TCR beta chain. The source of the sample is a study of blood T cell repertoires in COVID-19. Turning to the study itself: T cells, B-cell-depleted T cells, or PBMCs supplied cDNA or gDNA.

Clones were read by immunoSEQ multiplex PCR, and TCRdb kept only the in-frame ones, dropping some. There are about 360,000 clones in the sample; 65% to 90% occur only once, and under 8.5% lies in the top ten. The V end lost 1 base, the J end lost 4 bases, and 11 bases lay between the germline ends. The germline gives CDR1 LGHDT, CDR2 YNNKEL (reference sequence). The CDR3 extends over 14 amino acids. During active infection, Seattle patients enrolled and were then monitored through disease. The sample was peripheral blood. The V call is TRBV3-1 (or the pseudogene TRBV3-2), the J call TRBJ2-7; perhaps TRBD1 as D (6 bases). The source is a woman aged 55-70 years with COVID-19, enrolled during active disease. The CDR3 loop reads CASSQGWDKYEQYF. The DNA for the CDR3 is TGTGCCAGCAGCCAAGGGTGGGACAAATACGAGCAGTACTTC.